The 31 T cell receptor beta chains in this list originate from one sample, sequenced in a study of T cell repertoires in cytomegalovirus infection. TCRdb reprocessed the reads via MiXCR and lists one record per CDR3 protein. The table records about 110,000 distinct CDR3 sequences, over 30% of them present only once. For these receptors, no antigen is known. Sequenced material: CD8+ T cells from cultured PBMCs, taken from culture after CMV antigen stimulation. These receptors came from a human donor in good health (CMV status not recorded). Some clones in this sample may be carry-over from other donors' samples.

This clonotype was counted only a few times. The chain carries TRBV7-9 and TRBJ1-2; 8 nucleotides align to TRBD1. Germline V lookup: CDR1 SEHNR, CDR2 FQNEAQ (reference sequence). This CDR3 is 18 amino acids long. V lost 6 bases and J lost 0; bases outside the gene matches: 15. The DNA for the CDR3 is TGTGCCAGCAGTACGAGGCCGGGACAGGTGCTAGCTAACTATGGCTACACCTTC. Encoded protein: CASSTRPGQVLANYGYTF.

The chain carries TRBV27 and TRBJ2-6; D is uncertain. Germline loops: CDR1 MNHEY, CDR2 SMNVEV (reference sequence). V gave up 2 bases and J gave up 4 bases, with 9 bases separating them. This CDR3 has 15 amino acids. The chain's CDR3 is CASSLIGTGANVLTF. CDR3 DNA: TGTGCCAGCAGTTTAATCGGAACGGGGGCCAACGTCCTGACTTTC. Filled out from reference TRBV27 and TRBJ2-6, the complete variable domain reads EAQVTQNPRYLITVTGKKLTVTCSQNMNHEYMSWYRQDPGLGLRQIYYSMNVEVTDKGDVPEGYKVSRKEKRNFPLILESPSPNQTSLYFCASSLIGTGANVLTFGAGSRLTVL.

This clonotype was counted only a few times. The rearrangement links TRBV7-6 to TRBJ2-5; D gene ambiguous. The CDR3 covers 13 residues. Per germline, CDR1 SGHVS and CDR2 FNYEAQ. The ends were cut back, 1 base at V and 4 bases at J, with 7 bases in the middle. The CDR3 DNA reads TGTGCCAGCAGCTTAGTACATGGAGAGACCCAGTACTTC. This sequence encodes CASSLVHGETQYF.

The V gene is TRBV6-6, the J gene TRBJ2-1; D perhaps matches TRBD1 (5 bases). Trimming pared 7 bases from V and 7 bases from J, leaving 14 bases between. Germline V gene lookup returns CDR1 MNHNY and CDR2 SVGAGI (reference sequence). CDR3 size: 13 residues. CDR3 in amino acids: CASTQGQGNEQFF. As DNA, the CDR3 is TGTGCCAGCACCCAGGGTCAGGGTAATGAGCAGTTCTTC.

This chain links TRBV20-1 with TRBJ2-7, with D possibly TRBD2 on 5 matching bases. Germline V gene lookup returns CDR1 DFQATT and CDR2 SNEGSKA (reference sequence). V was shortened by 1 base and J by 1 base, with 20 bases between the two germline ends. This CDR3 is 17 amino acids long. The CDR3 protein is CSARGASRPSDSYEQYF. The CDR3 region has the DNA TGCAGTGCTAGAGGAGCTAGCCGACCCTCTGATTCCTACGAGCAGTACTTC.

The chain links TRBV7-6 to TRBJ1-1; D may be TRBD1 (5 bases). Germline V lookup: CDR1 SGHVS, CDR2 FNYEAQ. Trimming took off 1 base at V and 4 bases at J, with 10 bases between the two ends. The CDR3 is 14 amino acids. The CDR3 DNA is TGTGCCAGCAGCTTAGGGTCAGGGCCCACTGAAGCTTTCTTT. It is translated as CASSLGSGPTEAFF. Full variable domain (rest looked up from reference TRBV7-6 and TRBJ1-1): GAGVSQSPRYKVTKRGQDVALRCDPISGHVSLYWYRQALGQGPEFLTYFNYEAQQDKSGLPNDRFSAERPEGSISTLTIQRTEQRDSAMYRCASSLGSGPTEAFFGQGTRLTVV.

The gene calls are TRBV6-2 or TRBV6-3 and TRBJ2-2; no clear D gene. The CDR3 runs 16 residues. Germline V gives CDR1 MNHEY, CDR2 SVGEGT. Trimming stripped 5 bases from V and 6 bases from J, with 19 bases between. The CDR3 coding sequence is TGTGCCAGCAGTCCCCCATGGTACGATTCTTCCGGGGAGCTGTTTTTT. This gives the protein CASSPPWYDSSGELFF.

V is TRBV9 and J is TRBJ1-2; D gene ambiguous. Per the germline V gene, CDR1 is SGDLS and CDR2 is YYNGEE. V lost 4 bases and J lost 2, with 9 bases in between. This CDR3 contains 13 residues. The CDR3 bases are TGTGCCAGCAGCTCCCGTGCGAACTATGGCTACACCTTC. Translation: CASSSRANYGYTF.

There are a few counts of this clonotype. The J gene is TRBJ1-5, the V gene TRBV7-9, with D maybe TRBD1 (5 bases). This CDR3 is built from 15 residues. Germline lookup yields CDR1 SEHNR and CDR2 FQNEAQ (reference sequence). Trimming removed 5 bases from V and 6 bases from J, with 17 bases in between. The CDR3: CASSPGRGGGQPQHF. CDR3 DNA: TGTGCCAGCAGCCCGGGGCGGGGCGGAGGTCAGCCCCAGCATTTT.

V gene TRBV4-1 combines with J gene TRBJ2-5; D gene unclear. This CDR3 is 15 amino acids long. Germline assignment: CDR1 MGHRA and CDR2 YSYEKL. Trimming stripped 0 bases from V and 3 bases from J, with 11 bases between. The CDR3 nucleotides read TGCGCCAGCAGCCAAGAAGGCCGCCTAGAAGAGACCCAGTACTTC. Translating gives CASSQEGRLEETQYF.

The CDR3 is CASSPSGGITDTQYF. The CDR3 DNA is TGTGCCAGCAGCCCTTCCGGGGGAATCACAGATACGCAGTATTTT. The V and J genes are TRBV5-6 and TRBJ2-3; TRBD2 is a possible D gene (6 bases). Germline CDR1 SGHDT, CDR2 YYEEEE. The CDR3 contains 15 residues. The V end was cut by 4 bases, the J end by 2 bases, with 14 bases between.

The chain recombines TRBV11-2 with TRBJ2-1, with D tentatively TRBD2 (6 bases). Looked up from germline, CDR1 is SGHAT and CDR2 is FQNNGV. The CDR3 extends over 17 amino acids. V lost 2 bases to trimming and J lost 0 bases, with 14 bases between them. CDR3 in amino acids: CASSLWSGVGSYNEQFF. DNA for the CDR3: TGTGCCAGCAGCTTATGGTCGGGGGTCGGCTCCTACAATGAGCAGTTCTTC.

V gene TRBV12-3 or TRBV12-4 combines with J gene TRBJ2-7, with 9 bases identical to TRBD1. The CDR3 extends over 13 amino acids. V trimming: 4 bases; J trimming: 6 bases; junction bases outside the gene matches: 4. The CDR3 DNA sequence: TGTGCCAGCAGTTCGCCGGGACAGGGCGAGCAGTACTTC. Protein product: CASSSPGQGEQYF.

This clonotype has a count of ten or more. The gene calls are TRBV6-1 and TRBJ1-2; D unclear. CDR3 size: 12 residues. The germline V and J ends were trimmed by 10 bases and 4 bases, with 13 bases remaining between them. Germline-derived CDR1 and CDR2 are MNHNS and SASEGT. Here the CDR3 DNA reads TGTGCCACTACACACAGAGTCTATGGCTACACCTTC. Protein: CATTHRVYGYTF.

This clonotype was seen only a few times. The CDR3 region is CASSDYDSNQPQHF. The CDR3 bases are TGTGCCAGCAGTGACTATGATAGCAATCAGCCCCAGCATTTT. V and J are TRBV6-1 and TRBJ1-5; no reliable D call. CDR1 and CDR2 from the germline V gene are MNHNS and SASEGT. This CDR3 spans 14 amino acids. Trimming left V 3 bases short and J 0 bases short, with 6 bases between.

This clonotype was picked up one time. The chain recombines TRBV6-6 with TRBJ1-4, with 9 bases matching TRBD1. The CDR3 consists of 16 residues. The germline CDR1 and CDR2 sequences are MNHNY and SVGAGI (reference sequence). The V gene end was trimmed by 5 bases and the J gene end by 7 bases; junction bases not matched to a gene: 11. The CDR3: CASSGDRDESSEKLFF. DNA for the CDR3: TGTGCCAGCAGTGGGGACAGGGACGAGTCGAGTGAAAAACTGTTTTTT.

A few counts support this clonotype. J is TRBJ1-5 and V is TRBV7-6, with D unresolved. This CDR3 has 15 amino acids. The ends were cut back, 5 bases at V and 1 base at J, with 12 bases in the middle. In germline, CDR1 is SGHVS, CDR2 FNYEAQ. The CDR3 loop is CASSPDPRSNQPQHF. CDR3 DNA: TGTGCCAGCAGCCCGGACCCGCGAAGCAATCAGCCCCAGCATTTT.

In its sample, this clonotype was seen once. CDR3: CASIFYEGSDTQYF. Written as DNA, the CDR3 is TGTGCCAGCATCTTCTACGAGGGGTCAGATACGCAGTATTTT. J is TRBJ2-3 and V is TRBV12-3 or TRBV12-4, with D possibly called TRBD1 or TRBD2 (5 bases each). This CDR3 is 14 amino acids long. Trimming removed 7 bases from V and 4 bases from J, with 15 bases in between.

The chain links TRBV4-1 to TRBJ2-5; 8 bases align to TRBD2. CDR1 is MGHRA, CDR2 YSYEKL, per germline. Germline trimming cut 1 base from V and 2 bases from J; bases unmatched to any gene: 6. The CDR3 runs 16 residues. DNA for the CDR3: TGCGCCAGCAGCCAAGTCGTTAGCGGGGCACAAGAGACCCAGTACTTC. Amino acid sequence: CASSQVVSGAQETQYF.

V gene TRBV27 combines with J gene TRBJ1-4; no clear D gene. CDR3 size: 15 residues. Germline V gene data show CDR1 as MNHEY and CDR2 as SMNVEV (reference sequence). Trimming cost V 5 bases and J 8 bases, with 18 bases left between them. The CDR3 here is CASSPTLGREEKLFF. CDR3 coding DNA: TGTGCCAGCAGTCCCACCCTGGGGAGAGAGGAAAAACTGTTTTTT. Variable domain in full (rest from reference TRBV27 and TRBJ1-4): EAQVTQNPRYLITVTGKKLTVTCSQNMNHEYMSWYRQDPGLGLRQIYYSMNVEVTDKGDVPEGYKVSRKEKRNFPLILESPSPNQTSLYFCASSPTLGREEKLFFGSGTQLSVL.

The genes are TRBV20-1 and TRBJ1-5, with D unresolved. The V and J ends lost 0 bases and 4 bases respectively, with 13 bases between them. CDR1 is DFQATT and CDR2 is SNEGSKA in the germline V gene (reference sequence). The CDR3 is 15 amino acids. In DNA, the CDR3 is TGCAGTGCTAGAGAGAGCCGGGATCGAAATCAGCCCCAGCATTTT. Translating it yields CSARESRDRNQPQHF.

This clonotype has a handful of counts. The rearrangement links TRBV15 to TRBJ2-3; 7 nucleotides align to TRBD1. The V and J ends lost 3 bases and 0 bases, in that order; junction bases with no gene match: 3. The CDR3 contains 15 residues. The germline V gene has CDR1 LNHNV and CDR2 YYDKDF (reference sequence). This chain's CDR3 is CATSSRDSSTDTQYF. In nucleotides, the CDR3 is TGTGCCACCAGCAGCCGGGACAGTAGCACAGATACGCAGTATTTT.

This clonotype was detected a few times. The chain couples TRBV6-5 to TRBJ1-1; D remains ambiguous. CDR1 and CDR2 from the germline V gene are MNHEY and SVGAGI. Trimming took 6 bases from V and 5 from J, leaving 16 bases between them. The CDR3 loop spans 14 amino acids. The CDR3 spells CASRVGGVRTEAFF. CDR3 coding DNA: TGTGCCAGCAGAGTTGGTGGAGTTAGGACTGAAGCTTTCTTT.

This clonotype was recorded many times. The J gene is TRBJ2-1, the V gene TRBV20-1, with TRBD2 matching 8 bases. CDR3 size: 14 residues. V shed 6 bases, J shed 7 bases, and the junction held 11 bases outside the gene matches. Germline loops: CDR1 DFQATT, CDR2 SNEGSKA (reference sequence). The CDR3 sequence: CSANTGGARNEQFF. CDR3 DNA sequence: TGCAGTGCCAACACCGGGGGGGCCAGAAATGAGCAGTTCTTC.

The chain employs TRBV6-1 and TRBJ2-7, with D maybe TRBD1 (6 bases). The CDR3 sequence is 15 residues long. Between the trimmed V and J ends, which lost 2 bases and 3 bases, there was a span of 14 bases. Germline CDR1 MNHNS, CDR2 SASEGT. The CDR3: CASSEPLTGGYEQYF. The CDR3 nucleotides read TGTGCCAGCAGTGAACCGCTGACAGGAGGCTACGAGCAGTACTTC.

This clonotype has more than one count but fewer than ten. This chain joins TRBV24-1 and TRBJ2-1, with D possibly TRBD2 on 5 matching bases. Germline V gene lookup returns CDR1 KGHDR and CDR2 SFDVKD. The CDR3 covers 16 residues. V shed 5 bases and J shed 4 bases, with 17 bases lying between them. The CDR3 loop reads CATSGTDGEKYNEQFF. CDR3 DNA: TGTGCCACCAGTGGGACGGACGGGGAAAAGTACAATGAGCAGTTCTTC.

The chain uses TRBV12-3 or TRBV12-4 and TRBJ2-3; no definite D call. This CDR3 region has 11 residues. Trimming cost V 7 bases and J 2 bases, with 4 bases left between them. Written as DNA, the CDR3 is TGTGCCAGCACGGCCACAGATACGCAGTATTTT. As protein: CASTATDTQYF.

This clonotype has only a few counts. The rearrangement links TRBV5-6 to TRBJ2-1; either TRBD1 or TRBD2 may fit D (6 bases each). CDR1 is SGHDT, CDR2 YYEEEE, per germline. The CDR3 length is 15 residues. V lost 4 bases, J lost 4 bases, and 15 bases lay in between. The CDR3 nucleotides are TGTGCCAGCAGCCCCGGCAGGGGACTTTACAATGAGCAGTTCTTC. Residues: CASSPGRGLYNEQFF.

This clonotype was recorded a few times. The chain links TRBV19 to TRBJ1-1; 8 nucleotides line up with TRBD1. The CDR3 has 14 residues. Trimming took 3 bases from V and 6 from J; bases not matched to a gene: 6. Per the germline V gene, CDR1 is LNHDA and CDR2 is SQIVND (reference sequence). This CDR3 reads CASSMAGGSAEAFF. CDR3 DNA: TGTGCCAGTAGTATGGCAGGGGGCAGCGCTGAAGCTTTCTTT.

This clonotype was seen a handful of times. The V and J genes are TRBV11-3 and TRBJ2-3, with D possibly matching TRBD1 (5 bases). V shed 3 bases and J shed 4 bases, with 11 bases lying between them. The germline gives CDR1 SGHNT, CDR2 YENEEA. The CDR3 has 14 residues. CDR3: CASSFREVSDTQYF. CDR3 nucleotide sequence: TGTGCCAGCAGCTTCAGGGAAGTCTCAGATACGCAGTATTTT.

The chain links TRBV6-2 or TRBV6-3 to TRBJ2-3, with 9 nucleotides matching TRBD2. The CDR3 spans 14 residues. The V segment lost 6 bases and the J segment 5 bases; nucleotides outside the gene matches: 6. Germline V gives CDR1 MNHEY, CDR2 SVGEGT. CDR3 in DNA: TGTGCCAGCAGCCCTAGCGGGGAGGGAGATACGCAGTATTTT. Residues: CASSPSGEGDTQYF.